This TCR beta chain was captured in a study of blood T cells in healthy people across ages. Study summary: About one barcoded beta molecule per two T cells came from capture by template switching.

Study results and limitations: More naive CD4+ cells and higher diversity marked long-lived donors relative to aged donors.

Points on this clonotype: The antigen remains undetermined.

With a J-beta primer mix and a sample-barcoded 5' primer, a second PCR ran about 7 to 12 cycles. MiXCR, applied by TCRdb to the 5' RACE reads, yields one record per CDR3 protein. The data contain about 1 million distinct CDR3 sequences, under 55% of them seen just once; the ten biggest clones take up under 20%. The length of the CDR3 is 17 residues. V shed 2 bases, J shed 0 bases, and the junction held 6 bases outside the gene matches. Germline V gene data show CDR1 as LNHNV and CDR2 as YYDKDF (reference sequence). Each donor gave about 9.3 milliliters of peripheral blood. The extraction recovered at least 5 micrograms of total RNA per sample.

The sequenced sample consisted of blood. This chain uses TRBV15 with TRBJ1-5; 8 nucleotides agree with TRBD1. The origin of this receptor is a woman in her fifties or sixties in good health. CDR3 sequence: CATSRPQGAGSNQPQHF. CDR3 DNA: TGTGCCACCAGCAGACCCCAGGGGGCAGGTAGCAATCAGCCCCAGCATTTT.